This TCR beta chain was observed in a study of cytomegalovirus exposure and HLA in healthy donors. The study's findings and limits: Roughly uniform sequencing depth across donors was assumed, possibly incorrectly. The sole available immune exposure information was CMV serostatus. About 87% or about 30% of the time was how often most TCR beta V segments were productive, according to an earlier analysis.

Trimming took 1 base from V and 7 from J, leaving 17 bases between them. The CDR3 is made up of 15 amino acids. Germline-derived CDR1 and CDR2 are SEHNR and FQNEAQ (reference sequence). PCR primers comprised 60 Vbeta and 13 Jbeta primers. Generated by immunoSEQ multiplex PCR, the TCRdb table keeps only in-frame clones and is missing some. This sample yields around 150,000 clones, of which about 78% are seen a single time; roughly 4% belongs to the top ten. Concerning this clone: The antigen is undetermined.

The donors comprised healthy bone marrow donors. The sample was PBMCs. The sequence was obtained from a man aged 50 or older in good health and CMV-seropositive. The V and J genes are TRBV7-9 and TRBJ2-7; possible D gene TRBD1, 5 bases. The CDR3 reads CASSLGGGTPKEQYF. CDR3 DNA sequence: TGTGCCAGCAGCTTAGGGGGCGGCACCCCCAAGGAGCAGTACTTC.